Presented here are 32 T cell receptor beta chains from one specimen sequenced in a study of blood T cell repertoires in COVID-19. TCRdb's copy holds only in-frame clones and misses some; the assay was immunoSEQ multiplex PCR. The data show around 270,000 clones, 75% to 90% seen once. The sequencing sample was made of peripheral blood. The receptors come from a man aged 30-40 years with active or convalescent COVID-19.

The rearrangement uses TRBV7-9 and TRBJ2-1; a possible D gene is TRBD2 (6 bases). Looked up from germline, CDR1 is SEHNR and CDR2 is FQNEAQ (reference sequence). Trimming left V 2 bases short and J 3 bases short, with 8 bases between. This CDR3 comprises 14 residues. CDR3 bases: TGTGCCAGCAGCTTACCGGGACTCTACAATGAGCAGTTCTTC. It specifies CASSLPGLYNEQFF.

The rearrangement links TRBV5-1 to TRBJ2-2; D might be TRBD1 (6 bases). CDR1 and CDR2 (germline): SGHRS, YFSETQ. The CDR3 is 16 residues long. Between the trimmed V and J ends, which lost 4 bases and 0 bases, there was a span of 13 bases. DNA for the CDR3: TGCGCCAGCAGCCCGGTTGACAGGACGAACACCGGGGAGCTGTTTTTT. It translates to CASSPVDRTNTGELFF. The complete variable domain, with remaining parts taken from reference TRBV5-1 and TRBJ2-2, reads KAGVTQTPRYLIKTRGQQVTLSCSPISGHRSVSWYQQTPGQGLQFLFEYFSETQRNKGNFPGRFSGRQFSNSRSEMNVSTLELGDSALYLCASSPVDRTNTGELFFGEGSRLTVL.

The CDR3 DNA reads as TGTGCCACCAGCAGAGAGGCAGGGCTCTACGAGCAGTACTTC. Protein sequence: CATSREAGLYEQYF. The chain has TRBV15 and TRBJ2-7; maybe TRBD1 (5 bases). The V and J ends lost 0 bases and 3 bases respectively, with 9 bases between them. The CDR3 runs to 14 residues. CDR1 and CDR2 from the germline V gene are LNHNV and YYDKDF (reference sequence).

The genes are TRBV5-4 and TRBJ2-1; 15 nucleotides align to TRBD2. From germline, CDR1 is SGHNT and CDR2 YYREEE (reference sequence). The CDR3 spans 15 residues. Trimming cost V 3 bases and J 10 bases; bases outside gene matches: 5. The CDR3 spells CASSSGLAGGLEQFF. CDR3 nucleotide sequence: TGTGCCAGCAGCTCAGGACTAGCGGGGGGGCTGGAGCAGTTCTTC.

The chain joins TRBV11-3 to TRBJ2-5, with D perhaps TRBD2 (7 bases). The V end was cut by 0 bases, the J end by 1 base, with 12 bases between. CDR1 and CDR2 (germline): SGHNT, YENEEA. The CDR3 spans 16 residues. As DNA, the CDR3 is TGTGCCAGCAGCTTAGATGCGCGGGGGCCCCAAGAGACCCAGTACTTC. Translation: CASSLDARGPQETQYF.

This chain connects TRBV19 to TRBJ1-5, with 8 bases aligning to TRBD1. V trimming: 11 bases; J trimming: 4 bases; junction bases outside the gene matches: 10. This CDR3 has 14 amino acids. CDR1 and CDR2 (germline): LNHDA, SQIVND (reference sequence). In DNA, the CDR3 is TGTGCCGCTTCCGGGACAGGTAGGAATCAGCCCCAGCATTTT. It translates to CAASGTGRNQPQHF.

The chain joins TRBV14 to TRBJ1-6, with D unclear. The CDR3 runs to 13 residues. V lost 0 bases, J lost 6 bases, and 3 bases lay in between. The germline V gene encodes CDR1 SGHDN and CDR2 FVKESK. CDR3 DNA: TGTGCCAGCAGCCAAGATCGTAATTCACCCCTCCACTTT. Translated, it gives CASSQDRNSPLHF.

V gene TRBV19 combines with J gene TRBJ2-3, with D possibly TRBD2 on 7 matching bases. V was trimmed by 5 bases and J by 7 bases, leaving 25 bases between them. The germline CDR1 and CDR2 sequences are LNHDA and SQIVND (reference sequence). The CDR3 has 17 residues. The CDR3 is CASSRQEGGGGWNTQYF. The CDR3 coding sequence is TGTGCCAGTAGTCGACAAGAGGGGGGCGGGGGATGGAATACGCAGTATTTT. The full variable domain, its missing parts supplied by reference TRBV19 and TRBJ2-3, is DGGITQSPKYLFRKEGQNVTLSCEQNLNHDAMYWYRQDPGQGLRLIYYSQIVNDFQKGDIAEGYSVSREKKESFPLTVTSAQKNPTAFYLCASSRQEGGGGWNTQYFGPGTRLTVL.

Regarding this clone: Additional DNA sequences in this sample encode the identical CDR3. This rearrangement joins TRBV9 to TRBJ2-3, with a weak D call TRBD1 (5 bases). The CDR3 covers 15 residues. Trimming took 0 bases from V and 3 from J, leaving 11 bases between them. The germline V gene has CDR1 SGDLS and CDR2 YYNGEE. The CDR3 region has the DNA TGTGCCAGCAGCGTAGGGGGCCGTAGTACAGATACGCAGTATTTT. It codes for CASSVGGRSTDTQYF.

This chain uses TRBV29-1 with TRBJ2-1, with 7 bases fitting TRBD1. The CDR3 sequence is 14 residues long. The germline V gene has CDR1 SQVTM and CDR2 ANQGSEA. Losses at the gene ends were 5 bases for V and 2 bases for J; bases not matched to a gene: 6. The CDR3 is CSVRTGGTYNEQFF. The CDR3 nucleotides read TGCAGCGTTCGGACAGGAGGAACCTACAATGAGCAGTTCTTC.

This CDR3 reads CASIGQGYGYTF. The DNA of the CDR3 is TGTGCCAGCATCGGGCAGGGCTATGGCTACACCTTC. This chain joins TRBV6-5 and TRBJ1-2; tentatively, D is TRBD1 (5 bases). The ends were cut back, 7 bases at V and 4 bases at J, with 10 bases in the middle. The CDR3 sequence is 12 residues long. Germline-derived CDR1 and CDR2 are MNHEY and SVGAGI.

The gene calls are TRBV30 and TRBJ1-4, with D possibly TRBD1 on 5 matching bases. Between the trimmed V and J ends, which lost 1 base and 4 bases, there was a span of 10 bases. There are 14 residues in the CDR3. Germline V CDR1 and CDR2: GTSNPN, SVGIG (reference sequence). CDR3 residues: CAWSATAYNEKLFF. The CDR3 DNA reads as TGTGCCTGGAGTGCGACAGCCTATAATGAAAAACTGTTTTTT. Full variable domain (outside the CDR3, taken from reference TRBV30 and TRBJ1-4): SQTIHQWPATLVQPVGSPLSLECTVEGTSNPNLYWYRQAAGRGLQLLFYSVGIGQISSEVPQNLSASRPQDRQFILSSKKLLLSDSGFYLCAWSATAYNEKLFFGSGTQLSVL.

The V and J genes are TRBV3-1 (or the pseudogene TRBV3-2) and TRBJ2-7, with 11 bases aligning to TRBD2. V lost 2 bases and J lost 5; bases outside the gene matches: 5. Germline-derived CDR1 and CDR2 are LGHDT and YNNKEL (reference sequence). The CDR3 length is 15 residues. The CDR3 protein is CASSQPTSGVNEQYF. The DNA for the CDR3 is TGTGCCAGCAGCCAACCGACTAGCGGGGTCAACGAGCAGTACTTC.

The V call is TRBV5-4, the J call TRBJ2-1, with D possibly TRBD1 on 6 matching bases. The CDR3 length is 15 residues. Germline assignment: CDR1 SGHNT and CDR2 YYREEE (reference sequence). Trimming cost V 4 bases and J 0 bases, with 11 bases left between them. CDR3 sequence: CASSGQRSSYNEQFF. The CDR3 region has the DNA TGTGCCAGCAGCGGACAGAGAAGCTCCTACAATGAGCAGTTCTTC. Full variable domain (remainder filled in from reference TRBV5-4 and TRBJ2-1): ETGVTQSPTHLIKTRGQQVTLRCSSQSGHNTVSWYQQALGQGPQFIFQYYREEENGRGNFPPRFSGLQFPNYSSELNVNALELDDSALYLCASSGQRSSYNEQFFGPGTRLTVL.

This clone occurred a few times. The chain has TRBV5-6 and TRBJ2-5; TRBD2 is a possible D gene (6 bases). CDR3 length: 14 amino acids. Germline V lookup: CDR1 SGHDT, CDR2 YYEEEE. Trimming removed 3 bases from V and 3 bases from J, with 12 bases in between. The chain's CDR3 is CASSCGAREETQYF. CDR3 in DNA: TGTGCCAGCAGCTGCGGGGCAAGAGAAGAGACCCAGTACTTC.

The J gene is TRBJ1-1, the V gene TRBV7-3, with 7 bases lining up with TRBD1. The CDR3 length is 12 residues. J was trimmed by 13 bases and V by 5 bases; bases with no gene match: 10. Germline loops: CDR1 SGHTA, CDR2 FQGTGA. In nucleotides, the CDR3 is TGTGCCAGCAGCCGCGACAGGGTCTGTAGTTTCTTT. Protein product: CASSRDRVCSFF.

CDR3 sequence (DNA): TGTGCCAGCAGCCCCGGACAGGGGGCCTTTGGCTACACCTTC. This encodes CASSPGQGAFGYTF. The chain employs TRBV3-1 (or the pseudogene TRBV3-2) and TRBJ1-2; TRBD1 agrees at 11 bases. Germline V CDR1 and CDR2: LGHDT, YNNKEL (reference sequence). After removal of 4 bases from V and 7 bases from J, the junction contained 5 bases not matched to a gene. The CDR3 contains 14 residues.

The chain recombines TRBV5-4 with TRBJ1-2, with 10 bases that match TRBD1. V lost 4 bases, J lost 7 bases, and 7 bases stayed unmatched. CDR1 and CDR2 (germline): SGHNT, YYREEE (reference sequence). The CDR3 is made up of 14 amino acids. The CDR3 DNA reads TGTGCCAGCAGCCTGGGGACAGGGGATGGTGGCTACACCTTC. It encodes CASSLGTGDGGYTF. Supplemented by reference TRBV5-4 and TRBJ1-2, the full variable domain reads ETGVTQSPTHLIKTRGQQVTLRCSSQSGHNTVSWYQQALGQGPQFIFQYYREEENGRGNFPPRFSGLQFPNYSSELNVNALELDDSALYLCASSLGTGDGGYTFGSGTRLTVV.

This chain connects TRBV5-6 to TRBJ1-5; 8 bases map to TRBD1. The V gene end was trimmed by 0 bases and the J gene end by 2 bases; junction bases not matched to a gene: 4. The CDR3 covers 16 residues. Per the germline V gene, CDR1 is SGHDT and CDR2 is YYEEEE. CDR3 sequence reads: CASSLATGGGNQPQHF. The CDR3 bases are TGTGCCAGCAGCTTGGCCACAGGGGGAGGCAATCAGCCCCAGCATTTT.

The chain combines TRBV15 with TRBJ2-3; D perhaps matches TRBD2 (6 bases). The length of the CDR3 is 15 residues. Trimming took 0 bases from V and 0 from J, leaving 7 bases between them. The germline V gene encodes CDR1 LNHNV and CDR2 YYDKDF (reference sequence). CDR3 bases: TGTGCCACCAGCAGAGATGCGGGGAGCACAGATACGCAGTATTTT. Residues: CATSRDAGSTDTQYF. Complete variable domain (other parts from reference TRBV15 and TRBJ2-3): DAMVIQNPRYQVTQFGKPVTLSCSQTLNHNVMYWYQQKSSQAPKLLFHYYDKDFNNEADTPDNFQSRRPNTSFCFLDIRSPGLGDTAMYLCATSRDAGSTDTQYFGPGTRLTVL.

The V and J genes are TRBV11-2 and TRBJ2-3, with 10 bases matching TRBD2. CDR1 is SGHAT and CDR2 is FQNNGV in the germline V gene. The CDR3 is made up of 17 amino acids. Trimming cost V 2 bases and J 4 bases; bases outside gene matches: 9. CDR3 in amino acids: CASSLSQRGGTSDTQYF. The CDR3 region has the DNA TGTGCCAGCAGCTTATCCCAGCGGGGGGGAACTTCAGATACGCAGTATTTT.

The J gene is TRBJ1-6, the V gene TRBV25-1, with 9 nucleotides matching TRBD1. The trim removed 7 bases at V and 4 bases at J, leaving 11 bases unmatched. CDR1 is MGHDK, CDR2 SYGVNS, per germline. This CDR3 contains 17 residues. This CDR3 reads CASTQTSGTGYNSPLHF. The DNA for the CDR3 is TGTGCCAGCACCCAAACTTCCGGGACAGGGTATAATTCACCCCTCCACTTT. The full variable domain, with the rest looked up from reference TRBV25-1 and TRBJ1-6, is EADIYQTPRYLVIGTGKKITLECSQTMGHDKMYWYQQDPGMELHLIHYSYGVNSTEKGDLSSESTVSRIRTEHFPLTLESARPSHTSQYLCASTQTSGTGYNSPLHFGNGTRLTVT.

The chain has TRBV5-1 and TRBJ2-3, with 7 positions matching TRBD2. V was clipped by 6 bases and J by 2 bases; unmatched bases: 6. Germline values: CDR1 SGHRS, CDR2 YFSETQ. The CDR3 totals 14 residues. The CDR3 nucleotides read TGCGCCAGCATCCCTAGCGGAAACACAGATACGCAGTATTTT. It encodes CASIPSGNTDTQYF.

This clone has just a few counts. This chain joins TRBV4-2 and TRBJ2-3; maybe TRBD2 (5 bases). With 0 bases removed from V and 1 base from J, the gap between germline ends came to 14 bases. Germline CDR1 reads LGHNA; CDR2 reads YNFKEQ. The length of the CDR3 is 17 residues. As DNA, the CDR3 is TGTGCCAGCAGCCAAGATGGGCTAGCCCCTGGCACAGATACGCAGTATTTT. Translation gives CASSQDGLAPGTDTQYF.

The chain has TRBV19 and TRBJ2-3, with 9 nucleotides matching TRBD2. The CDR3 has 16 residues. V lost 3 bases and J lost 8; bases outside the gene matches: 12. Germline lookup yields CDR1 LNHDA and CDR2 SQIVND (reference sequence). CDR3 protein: CASSIGLAGHSLTQYF. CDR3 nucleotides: TGTGCCAGTAGTATCGGGCTAGCGGGGCATTCACTTACGCAGTATTTT.

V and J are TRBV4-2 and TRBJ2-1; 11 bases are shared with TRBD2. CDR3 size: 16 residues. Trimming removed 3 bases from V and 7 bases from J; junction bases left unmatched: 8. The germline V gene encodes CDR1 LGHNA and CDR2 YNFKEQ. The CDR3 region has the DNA TGTGCCAGCAGCCAGGCTCTAGCGGGGGGCAGAAATGAGCAGTTCTTC. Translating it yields CASSQALAGGRNEQFF.

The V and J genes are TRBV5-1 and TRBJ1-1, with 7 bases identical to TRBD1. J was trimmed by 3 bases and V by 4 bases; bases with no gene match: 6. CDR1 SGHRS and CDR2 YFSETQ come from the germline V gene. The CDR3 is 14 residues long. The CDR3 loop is CASSTNTGDTEAFF. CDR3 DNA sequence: TGCGCCAGCAGCACAAACACAGGGGACACTGAAGCTTTCTTT.

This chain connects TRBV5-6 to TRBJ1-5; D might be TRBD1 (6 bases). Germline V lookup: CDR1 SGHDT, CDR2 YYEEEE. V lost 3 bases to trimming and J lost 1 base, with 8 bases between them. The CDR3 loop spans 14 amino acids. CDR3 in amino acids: CASSSTGSNQPQHF. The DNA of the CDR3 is TGTGCCAGCAGCTCAACAGGGAGCAATCAGCCCCAGCATTTT.

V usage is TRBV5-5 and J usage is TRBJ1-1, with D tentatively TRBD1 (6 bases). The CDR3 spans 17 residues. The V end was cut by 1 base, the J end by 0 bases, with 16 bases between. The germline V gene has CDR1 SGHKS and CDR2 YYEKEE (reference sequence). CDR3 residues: CASSLIGGTELNTEAFF. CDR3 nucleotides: TGTGCCAGCAGCTTGATTGGGGGCACGGAGCTGAACACTGAAGCTTTCTTT. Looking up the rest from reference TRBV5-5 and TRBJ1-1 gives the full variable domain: DAGVTQSPTHLIKTRGQQVTLRCSPISGHKSVSWYQQVLGQGPQFIFQYYEKEERGRGNFPDRFSARQFPNYSSELNVNALLLGDSALYLCASSLIGGTELNTEAFFGQGTRLTVV.

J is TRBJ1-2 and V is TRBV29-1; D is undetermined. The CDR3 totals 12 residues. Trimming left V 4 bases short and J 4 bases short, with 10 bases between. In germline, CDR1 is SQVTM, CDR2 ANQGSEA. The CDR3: CSVVESSYGYTF. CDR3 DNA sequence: TGCAGCGTTGTGGAGTCTAGCTATGGCTACACCTTC.

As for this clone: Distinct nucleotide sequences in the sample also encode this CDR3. The CDR3 is CASSSNGVGVTGELFF. In nucleotides, the CDR3 is TGTGCCAGCAGCTCTAACGGGGTAGGAGTTACCGGGGAGCTGTTTTTT. The chain has TRBV11-1 and TRBJ2-2, with a weak D call TRBD2 (5 bases). The germline V gene has CDR1 SGHAT and CDR2 FQDESV (reference sequence). There are 16 residues in the CDR3. Trimming shortened V by 4 bases and J by 5 bases, and 17 bases separated the two germline ends.

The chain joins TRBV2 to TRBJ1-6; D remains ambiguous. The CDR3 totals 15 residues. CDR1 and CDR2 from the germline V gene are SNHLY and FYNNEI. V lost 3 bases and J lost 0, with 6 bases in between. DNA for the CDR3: TGTGCCAGCAGTGACTCAGGCTCCTATAATTCACCCCTCCACTTT. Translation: CASSDSGSYNSPLHF. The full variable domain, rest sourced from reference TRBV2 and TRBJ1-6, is EPEVTQTPSHQVTQMGQEVILRCVPISNHLYFYWYRQILGQKVEFLVSFYNNEISEKSEIFDDQFSVERPDGSNFTLKIRSTKLEDSAMYFCASSDSGSYNSPLHFGNGTRLTVT.